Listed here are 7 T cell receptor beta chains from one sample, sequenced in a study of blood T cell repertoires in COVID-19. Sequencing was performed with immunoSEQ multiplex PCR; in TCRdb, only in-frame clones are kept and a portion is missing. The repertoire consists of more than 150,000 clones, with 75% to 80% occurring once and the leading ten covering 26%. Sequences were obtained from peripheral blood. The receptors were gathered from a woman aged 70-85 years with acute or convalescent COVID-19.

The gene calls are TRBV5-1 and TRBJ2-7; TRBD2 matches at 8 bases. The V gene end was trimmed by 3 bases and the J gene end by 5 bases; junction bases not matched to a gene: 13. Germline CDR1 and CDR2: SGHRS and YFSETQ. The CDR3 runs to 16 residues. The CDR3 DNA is TGCGCCAGCAGCTGGGCCAGCGGGAGTGGGTATAACGAGCAGTACTTC. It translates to CASSWASGSGYNEQYF.

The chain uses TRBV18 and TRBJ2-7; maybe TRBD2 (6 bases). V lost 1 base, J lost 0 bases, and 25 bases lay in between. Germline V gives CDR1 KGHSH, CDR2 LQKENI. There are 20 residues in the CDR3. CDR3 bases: TGTGCCAGCTCACCACTGTGTCGCGGGACCGAAGGCCAAAGCTCCTACGAGCAGTACTTC. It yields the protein CASSPLCRGTEGQSSYEQYF.

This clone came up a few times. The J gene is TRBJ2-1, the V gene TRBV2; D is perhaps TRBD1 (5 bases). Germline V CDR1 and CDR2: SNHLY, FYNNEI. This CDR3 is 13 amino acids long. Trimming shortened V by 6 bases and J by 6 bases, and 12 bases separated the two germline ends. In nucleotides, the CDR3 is TGTGCCAGCAGGGCGGACACCCTCAATGAGCAGTTCTTC. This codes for CASRADTLNEQFF.

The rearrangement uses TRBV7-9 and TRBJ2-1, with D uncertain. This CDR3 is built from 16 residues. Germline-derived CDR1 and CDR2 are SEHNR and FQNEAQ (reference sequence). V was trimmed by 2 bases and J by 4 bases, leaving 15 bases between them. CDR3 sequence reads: CASSLKMVHRYNEQFF. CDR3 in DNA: TGTGCCAGCAGCTTAAAGATGGTACATCGATACAATGAGCAGTTCTTC. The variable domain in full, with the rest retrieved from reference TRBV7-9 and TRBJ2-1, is DTGVSQNPRHKITKRGQNVTFRCDPISEHNRLYWYRQTLGQGPEFLTYFQNEAQLEKSRLLSDRFSAERPKGSFSTLEIQRTEQGDSAMYLCASSLKMVHRYNEQFFGPGTRLTVL.

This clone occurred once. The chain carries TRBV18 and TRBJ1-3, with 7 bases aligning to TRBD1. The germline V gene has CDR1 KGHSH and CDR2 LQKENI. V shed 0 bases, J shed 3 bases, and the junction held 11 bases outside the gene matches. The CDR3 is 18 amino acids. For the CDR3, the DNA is TGTGCCAGCTCACCACCGGGCCGACCTAGGACAGGTGGAAACACCATATATTTT. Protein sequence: CASSPPGRPRTGGNTIYF.

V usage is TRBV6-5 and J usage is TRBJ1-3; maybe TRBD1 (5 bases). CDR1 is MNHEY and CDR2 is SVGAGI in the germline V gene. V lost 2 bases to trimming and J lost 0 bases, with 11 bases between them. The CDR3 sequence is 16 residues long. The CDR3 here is CASSYTTGVSGNTIYF. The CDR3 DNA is TGTGCCAGCAGTTACACTACAGGAGTCTCTGGAAACACCATATATTTT.

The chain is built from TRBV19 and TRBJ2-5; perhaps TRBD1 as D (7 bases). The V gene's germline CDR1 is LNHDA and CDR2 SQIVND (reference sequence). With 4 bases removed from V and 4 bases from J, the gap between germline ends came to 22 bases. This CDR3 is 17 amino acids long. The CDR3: CASSTGLQGTYRETQYF. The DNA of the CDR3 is TGTGCCAGTAGTACCGGACTACAGGGGACTTATCGAGAGACCCAGTACTTC.